Described below is a single TCR beta chain sequence and its context. Its antigen is still unknown. This sample is part of a study of pediatric ulcerative colitis. Notes on the study in general: Two rectal CDR3 clonotypes occurred in all ulcerative colitis patients. Rectal pinch biopsies may have included blood-derived T cells, especially in patients with overt colitis.

Per the germline V gene, CDR1 is SGDLS and CDR2 is YYNGEE. V lost 3 bases to trimming and J lost 6 bases; unmatched junction nucleotides: 6. There are 14 residues in the CDR3. Sequencing was performed with immunoSEQ multiplex PCR; in TCRdb, only in-frame clones are kept and a portion is missing. The sample shows roughly 25,000 clones, over 65% of them seen only once. Rectal tissue came from one to two pinch biopsies taken at colonoscopy. This receptor was taken from a boy between 10 and 17 years old with severe ulcerative colitis. Source material: gut tissue. V usage is TRBV9 and J usage is TRBJ2-7; the match to TRBD1 covers 10 bases. The CDR3 DNA reads TGTGCCAGCAGCGAGACAGGGGGCGCCGCCGAGCAGTACTTC. Its protein is CASSETGGAAEQYF.